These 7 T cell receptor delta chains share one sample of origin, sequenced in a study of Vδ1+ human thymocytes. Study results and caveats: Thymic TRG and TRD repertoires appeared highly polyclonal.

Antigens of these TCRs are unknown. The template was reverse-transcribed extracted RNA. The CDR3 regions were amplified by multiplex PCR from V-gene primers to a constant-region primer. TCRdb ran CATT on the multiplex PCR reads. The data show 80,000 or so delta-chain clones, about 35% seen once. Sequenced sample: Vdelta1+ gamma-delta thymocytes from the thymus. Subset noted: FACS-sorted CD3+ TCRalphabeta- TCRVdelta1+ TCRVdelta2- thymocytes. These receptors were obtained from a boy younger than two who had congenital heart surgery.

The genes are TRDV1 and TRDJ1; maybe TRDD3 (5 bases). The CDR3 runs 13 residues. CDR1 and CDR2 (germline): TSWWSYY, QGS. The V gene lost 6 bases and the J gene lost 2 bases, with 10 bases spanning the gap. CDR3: CALGRGLTDKLIF. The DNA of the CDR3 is TGTGCTCTTGGACGGGGGTTAACCGATAAACTCATCTTT.

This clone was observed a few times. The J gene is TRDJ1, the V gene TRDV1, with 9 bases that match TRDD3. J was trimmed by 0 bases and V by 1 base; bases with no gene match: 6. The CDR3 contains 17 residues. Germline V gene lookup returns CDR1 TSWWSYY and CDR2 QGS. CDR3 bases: TGTGCTCTTGGGGAACATACTACTGGGGGAAACACCGATAAACTCATCTTT. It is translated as CALGEHTTGGNTDKLIF.

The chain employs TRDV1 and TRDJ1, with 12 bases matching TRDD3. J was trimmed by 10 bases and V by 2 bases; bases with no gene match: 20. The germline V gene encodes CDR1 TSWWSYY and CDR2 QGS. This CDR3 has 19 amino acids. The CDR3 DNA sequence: TGTGCTCTTGGGGAATTTGCCCCCTCCTTCCTCCTGGGGGATACGCGACTCATCTTT. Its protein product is CALGEFAPSFLLGDTRLIF.

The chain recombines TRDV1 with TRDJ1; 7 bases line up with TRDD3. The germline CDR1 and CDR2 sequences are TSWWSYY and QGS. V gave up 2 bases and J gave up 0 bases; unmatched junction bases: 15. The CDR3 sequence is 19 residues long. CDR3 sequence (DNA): TGTGCTCTTGGGGAATTTCCCGTACTGGGGTTTTCCTACACCGATAAACTCATCTTT. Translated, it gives CALGEFPVLGFSYTDKLIF.

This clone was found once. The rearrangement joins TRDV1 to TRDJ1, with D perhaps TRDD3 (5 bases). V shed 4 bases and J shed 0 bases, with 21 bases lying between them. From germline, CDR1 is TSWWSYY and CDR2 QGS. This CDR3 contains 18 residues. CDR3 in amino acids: CALGAPGTGGSYTDKLIF. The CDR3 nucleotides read TGTGCTCTTGGGGCCCCGGGGACCGGGGGCAGTTACACCGATAAACTCATCTTT.

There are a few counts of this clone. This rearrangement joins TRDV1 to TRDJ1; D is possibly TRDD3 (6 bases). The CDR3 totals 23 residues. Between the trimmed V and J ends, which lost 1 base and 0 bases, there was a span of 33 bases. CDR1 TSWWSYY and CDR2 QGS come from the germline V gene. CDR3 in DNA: TGTGCTCTTGGGGAACCCACGGCCTTCATAGTATTGGGGGGGACTGTGTACACCGATAAACTCATCTTT. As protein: CALGEPTAFIVLGGTVYTDKLIF.

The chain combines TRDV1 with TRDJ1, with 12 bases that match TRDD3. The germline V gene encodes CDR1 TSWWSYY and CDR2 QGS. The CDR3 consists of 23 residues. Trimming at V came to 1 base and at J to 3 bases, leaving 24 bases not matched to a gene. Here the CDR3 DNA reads TGTGCTCTTGGGGAACCAGCTCCTACTTCGATTGCTGGGGGATACGCTAGCGCCGATAAACTCATCTTT. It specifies CALGEPAPTSIAGGYASADKLIF.